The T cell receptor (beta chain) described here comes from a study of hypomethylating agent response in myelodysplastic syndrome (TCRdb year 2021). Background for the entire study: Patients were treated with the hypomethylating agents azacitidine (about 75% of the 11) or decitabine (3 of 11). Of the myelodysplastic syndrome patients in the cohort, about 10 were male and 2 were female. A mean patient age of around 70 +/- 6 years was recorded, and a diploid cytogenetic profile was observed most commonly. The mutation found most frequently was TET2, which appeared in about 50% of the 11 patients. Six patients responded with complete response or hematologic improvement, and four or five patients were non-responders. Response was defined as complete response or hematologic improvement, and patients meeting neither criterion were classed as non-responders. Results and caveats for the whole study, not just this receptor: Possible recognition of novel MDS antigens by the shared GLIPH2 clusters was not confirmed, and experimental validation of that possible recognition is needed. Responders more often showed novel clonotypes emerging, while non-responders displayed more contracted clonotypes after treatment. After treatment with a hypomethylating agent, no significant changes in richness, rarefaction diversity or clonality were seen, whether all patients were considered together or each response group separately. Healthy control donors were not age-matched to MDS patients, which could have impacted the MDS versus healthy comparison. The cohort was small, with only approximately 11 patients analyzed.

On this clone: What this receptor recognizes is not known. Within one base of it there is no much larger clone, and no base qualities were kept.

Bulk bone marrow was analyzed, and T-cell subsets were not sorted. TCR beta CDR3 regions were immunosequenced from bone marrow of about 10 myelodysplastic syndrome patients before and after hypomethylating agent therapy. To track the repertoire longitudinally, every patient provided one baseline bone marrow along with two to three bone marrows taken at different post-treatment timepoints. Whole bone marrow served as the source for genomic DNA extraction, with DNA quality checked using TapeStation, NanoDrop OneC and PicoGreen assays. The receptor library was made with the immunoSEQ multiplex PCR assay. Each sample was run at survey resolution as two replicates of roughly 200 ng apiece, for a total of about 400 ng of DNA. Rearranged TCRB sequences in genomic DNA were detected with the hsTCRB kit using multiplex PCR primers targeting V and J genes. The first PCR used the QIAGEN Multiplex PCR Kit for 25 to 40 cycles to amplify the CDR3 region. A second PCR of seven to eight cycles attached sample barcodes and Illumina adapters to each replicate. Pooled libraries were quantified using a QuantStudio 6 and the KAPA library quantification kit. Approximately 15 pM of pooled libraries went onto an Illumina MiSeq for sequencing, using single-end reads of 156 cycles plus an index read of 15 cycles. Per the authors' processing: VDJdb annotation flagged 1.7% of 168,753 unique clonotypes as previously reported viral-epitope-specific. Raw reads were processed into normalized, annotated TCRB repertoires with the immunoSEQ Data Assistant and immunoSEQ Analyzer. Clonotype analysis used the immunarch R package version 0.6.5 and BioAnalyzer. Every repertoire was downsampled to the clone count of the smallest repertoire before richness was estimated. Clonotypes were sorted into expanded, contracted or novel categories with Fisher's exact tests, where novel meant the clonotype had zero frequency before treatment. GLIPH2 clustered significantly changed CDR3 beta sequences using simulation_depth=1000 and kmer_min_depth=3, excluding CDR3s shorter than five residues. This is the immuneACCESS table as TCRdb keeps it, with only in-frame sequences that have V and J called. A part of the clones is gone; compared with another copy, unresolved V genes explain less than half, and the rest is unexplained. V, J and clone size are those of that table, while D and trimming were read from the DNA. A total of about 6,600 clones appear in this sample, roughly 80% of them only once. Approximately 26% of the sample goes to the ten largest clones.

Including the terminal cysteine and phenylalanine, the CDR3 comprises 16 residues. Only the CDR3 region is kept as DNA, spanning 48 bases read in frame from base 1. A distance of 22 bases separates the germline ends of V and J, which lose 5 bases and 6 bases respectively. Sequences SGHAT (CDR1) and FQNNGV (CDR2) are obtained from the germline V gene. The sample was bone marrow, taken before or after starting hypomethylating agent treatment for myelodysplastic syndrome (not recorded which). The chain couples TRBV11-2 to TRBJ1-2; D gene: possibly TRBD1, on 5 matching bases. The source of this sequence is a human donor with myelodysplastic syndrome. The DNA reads TGTGCCAGCAGCGTGGGGTTTCTCCCGACAGTTGATGGCTACACCTTC. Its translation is CASSVGFLPTVDGYTF.